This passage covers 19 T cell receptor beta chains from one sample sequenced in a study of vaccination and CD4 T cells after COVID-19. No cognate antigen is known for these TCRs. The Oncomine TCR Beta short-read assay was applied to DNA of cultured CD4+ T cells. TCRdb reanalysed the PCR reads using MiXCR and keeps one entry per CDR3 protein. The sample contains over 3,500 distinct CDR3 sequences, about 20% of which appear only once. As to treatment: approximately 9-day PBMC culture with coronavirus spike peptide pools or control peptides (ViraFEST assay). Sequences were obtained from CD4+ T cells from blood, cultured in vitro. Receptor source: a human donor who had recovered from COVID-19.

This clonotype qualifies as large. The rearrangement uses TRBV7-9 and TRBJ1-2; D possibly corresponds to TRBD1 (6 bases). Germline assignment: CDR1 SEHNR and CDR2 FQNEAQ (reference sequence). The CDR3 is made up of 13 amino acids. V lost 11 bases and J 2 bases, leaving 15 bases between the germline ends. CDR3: CAGTGTTNYGYTF. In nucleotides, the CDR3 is TGTGCCGGTACAGGGACAACAAACTATGGCTACACCTTC.

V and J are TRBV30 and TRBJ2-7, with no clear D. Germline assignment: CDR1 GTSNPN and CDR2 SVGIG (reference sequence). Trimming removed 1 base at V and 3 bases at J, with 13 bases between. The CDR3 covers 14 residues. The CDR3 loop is CAWSAPGPYYEQYF. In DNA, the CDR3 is TGTGCCTGGAGTGCGCCCGGGCCATACTACGAGCAGTACTTC.

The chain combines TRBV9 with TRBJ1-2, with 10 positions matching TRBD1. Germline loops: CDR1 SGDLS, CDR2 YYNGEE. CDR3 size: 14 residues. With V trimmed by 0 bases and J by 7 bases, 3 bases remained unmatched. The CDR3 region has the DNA TGTGCCAGCAGCGTAGTGACAGGGGGCGGTGGCTACACCTTC. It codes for CASSVVTGGGGYTF. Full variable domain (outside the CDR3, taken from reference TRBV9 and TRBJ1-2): DSGVTQTPKHLITATGQRVTLRCSPRSGDLSVYWYQQSLDQGLQFLIQYYNGEERAKGNILERFSAQQFPDLHSELNLSSLELGDSALYFCASSVVTGGGGYTFGSGTRLTVV.

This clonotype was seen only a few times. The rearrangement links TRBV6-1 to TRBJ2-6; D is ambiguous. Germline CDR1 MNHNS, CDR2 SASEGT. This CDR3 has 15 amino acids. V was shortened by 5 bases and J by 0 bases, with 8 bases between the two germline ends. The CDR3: CASSPRHSGANVLTF. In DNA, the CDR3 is TGTGCCAGCAGTCCCAGGCACTCTGGGGCCAACGTCCTGACTTTC.

CDR3 region: CASRLGGSSYNEQFF. CDR3 in DNA: TGTGCCAGCAGGTTGGGCGGCAGCTCCTACAATGAGCAGTTCTTC. The chain couples TRBV27 to TRBJ2-1, with D uncertain. The length of the CDR3 is 15 residues. The germline CDR1 and CDR2 sequences are MNHEY and SMNVEV (reference sequence). The V end lost 6 bases, the J end lost 0 bases, and 12 bases lay between the germline ends.

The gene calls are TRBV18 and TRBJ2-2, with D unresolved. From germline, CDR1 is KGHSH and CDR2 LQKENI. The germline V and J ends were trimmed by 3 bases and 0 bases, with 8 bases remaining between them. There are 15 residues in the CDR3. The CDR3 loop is CASSPRATNTGELFF. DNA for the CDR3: TGTGCCAGCTCACCTCGCGCAACGAACACCGGGGAGCTGTTTTTT.

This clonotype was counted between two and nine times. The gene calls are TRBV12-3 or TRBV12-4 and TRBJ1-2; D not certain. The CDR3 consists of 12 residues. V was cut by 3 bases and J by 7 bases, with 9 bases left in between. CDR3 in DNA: TGTGCCAGCAGTTTCCGGGGTGGTGGCTACACCTTC. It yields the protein CASSFRGGGYTF.

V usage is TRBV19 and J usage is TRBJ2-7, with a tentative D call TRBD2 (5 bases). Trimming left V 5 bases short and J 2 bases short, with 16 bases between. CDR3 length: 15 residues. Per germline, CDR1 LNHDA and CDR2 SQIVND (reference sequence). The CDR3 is CASSSGSTAAYEQYF. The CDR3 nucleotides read TGTGCCAGTAGTTCGGGATCCACGGCGGCCTACGAGCAGTACTTC. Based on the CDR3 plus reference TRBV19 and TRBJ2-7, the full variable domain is DGGITQSPKYLFRKEGQNVTLSCEQNLNHDAMYWYRQDPGQGLRLIYYSQIVNDFQKGDIAEGYSVSREKKESFPLTVTSAQKNPTAFYLCASSSGSTAAYEQYFGPGTRLTVT.

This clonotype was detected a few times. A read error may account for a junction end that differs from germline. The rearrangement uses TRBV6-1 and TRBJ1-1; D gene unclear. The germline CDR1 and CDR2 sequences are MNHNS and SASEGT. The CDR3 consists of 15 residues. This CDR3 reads CASRLSRIMKTEAFF. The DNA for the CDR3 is TGTGCCAGCCGCCTATCGCGGATTATGAAAACTGAAGCTTTCTTT.

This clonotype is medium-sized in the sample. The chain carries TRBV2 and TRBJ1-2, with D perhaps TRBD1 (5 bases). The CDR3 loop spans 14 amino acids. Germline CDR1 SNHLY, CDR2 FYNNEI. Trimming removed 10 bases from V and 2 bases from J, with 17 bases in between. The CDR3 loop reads CANKKGAANYGYTF. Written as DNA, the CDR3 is TGTGCCAACAAAAAAGGGGCTGCAAACTATGGCTACACCTTC.

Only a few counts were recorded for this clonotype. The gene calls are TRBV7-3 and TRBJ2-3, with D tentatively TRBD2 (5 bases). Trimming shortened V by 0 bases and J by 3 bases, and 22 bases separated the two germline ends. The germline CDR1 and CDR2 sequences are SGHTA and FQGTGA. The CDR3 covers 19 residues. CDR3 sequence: CASSLTFGRLQRVTDTQYF. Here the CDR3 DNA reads TGTGCCAGCAGCTTAACGTTCGGCAGACTACAGAGGGTAACAGATACGCAGTATTTT.

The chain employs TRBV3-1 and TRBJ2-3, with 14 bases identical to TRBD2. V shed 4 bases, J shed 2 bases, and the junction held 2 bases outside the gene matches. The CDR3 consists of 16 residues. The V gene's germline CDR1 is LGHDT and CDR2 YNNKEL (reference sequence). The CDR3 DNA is TGTGCCAGCAGCCCGACTAGCGGGGGGGCCACAGATACGCAGTATTTT. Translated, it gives CASSPTSGGATDTQYF.

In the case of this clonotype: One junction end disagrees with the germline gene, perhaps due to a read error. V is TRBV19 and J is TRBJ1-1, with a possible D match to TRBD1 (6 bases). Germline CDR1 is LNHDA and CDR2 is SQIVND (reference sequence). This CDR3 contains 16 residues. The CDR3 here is CTSSARGRGAITEAFF. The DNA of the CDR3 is TGTACCAGTAGTGCCCGGGGCCGGGGGGCGATCACTGAAGCTTTCTTT.

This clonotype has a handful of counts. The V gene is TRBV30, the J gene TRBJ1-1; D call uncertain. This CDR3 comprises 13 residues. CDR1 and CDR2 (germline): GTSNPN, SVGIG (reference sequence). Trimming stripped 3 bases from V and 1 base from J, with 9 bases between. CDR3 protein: CAWSAHPNTEAFF. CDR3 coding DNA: TGTGCCTGGAGCGCCCACCCGAACACTGAAGCTTTCTTT. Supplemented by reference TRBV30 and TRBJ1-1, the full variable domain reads SQTIHQWPATLVQPVGSPLSLECTVEGTSNPNLYWYRQAAGRGLQLLFYSVGIGQISSEVPQNLSASRPQDRQFILSSKKLLLSDSGFYLCAWSAHPNTEAFFGQGTRLTVV.

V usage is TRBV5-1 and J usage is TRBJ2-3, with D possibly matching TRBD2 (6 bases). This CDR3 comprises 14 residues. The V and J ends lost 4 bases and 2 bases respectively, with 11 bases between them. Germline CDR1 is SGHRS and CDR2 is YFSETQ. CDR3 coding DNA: TGCGCCAGCAGCCCCCTACTAGCCACAGATACGCAGTATTTT. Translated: CASSPLLATDTQYF.

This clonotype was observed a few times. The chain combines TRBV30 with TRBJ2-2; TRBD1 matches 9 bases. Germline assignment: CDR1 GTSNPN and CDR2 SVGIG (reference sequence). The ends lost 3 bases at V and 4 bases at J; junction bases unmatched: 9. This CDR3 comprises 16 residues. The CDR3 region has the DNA TGTGCCTGGAGCGGACCGGGACAGGGAATCACCGGGGAGCTGTTTTTT. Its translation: CAWSGPGQGITGELFF.

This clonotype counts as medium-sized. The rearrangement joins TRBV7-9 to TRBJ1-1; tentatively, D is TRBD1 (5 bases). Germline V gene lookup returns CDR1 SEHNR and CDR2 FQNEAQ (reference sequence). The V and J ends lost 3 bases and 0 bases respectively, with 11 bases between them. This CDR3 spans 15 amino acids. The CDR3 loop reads CASSFQGGLNTEAFF. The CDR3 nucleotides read TGTGCCAGCAGCTTTCAGGGAGGCCTGAACACTGAAGCTTTCTTT.

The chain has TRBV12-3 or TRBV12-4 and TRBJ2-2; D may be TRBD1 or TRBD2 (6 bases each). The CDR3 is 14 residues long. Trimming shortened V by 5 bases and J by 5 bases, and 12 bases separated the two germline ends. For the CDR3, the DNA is TGTGCCAGCAGTCCTAAGGGGGGAACCGGGGAGCTGTTTTTT. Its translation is CASSPKGGTGELFF.

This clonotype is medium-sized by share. The CDR3 region is CASGGQGGTDTQYF. The CDR3 nucleotides read TGTGCTAGTGGGGGACAGGGGGGCACAGATACGCAGTATTTT. The V call is TRBV12-5, the J call TRBJ2-3, with 11 bases aligning to TRBD1. CDR1 LGHNT and CDR2 FRNRAP come from the germline V gene. The CDR3 extends over 14 amino acids. The V segment lost 6 bases and the J segment 1 base; nucleotides outside the gene matches: 0. Filled out from reference TRBV12-5 and TRBJ2-3, the complete variable domain reads DARVTQTPRHKVTEMGQEVTMRCQPILGHNTVFWYRQTMMQGLELLAYFRNRAPLDDSGMPKDRFSAEMPDATLATLKIQPSEPRDSAVYFCASGGQGGTDTQYFGPGTRLTVL.